One sample yielded the 3 T cell receptor beta chains listed below, sequenced in a study of T cell repertoires in cytomegalovirus infection. These TCRs' antigens remain unknown. In TCRdb, the reads were re-called with MiXCR into one record per CDR3 protein. Among fewer than 1,000,000 distinct CDR3 sequences listed, roughly 30% were seen once. Specimen: cultured CD8+ T cells from PBMCs, collected from culture after CMV antigen stimulation. These receptor sequences come from a human donor in good health (CMV status not recorded). Some clones in this sample may be carry-over from other donors' samples.

In its sample, this clonotype was seen a few times. The V call is TRBV11-2, the J call TRBJ1-1, with a possible D match to TRBD1 (6 bases). Germline assignment: CDR1 SGHAT and CDR2 FQNNGV. There are 16 residues in the CDR3. Trimming stripped 5 bases from V and 3 bases from J, with 19 bases between. The CDR3: CASSLRGYSNYTEAFF. The CDR3 region has the DNA TGTGCCAGCAGCCTTAGGGGGTACAGTAATTACACTGAAGCTTTCTTT.

This chain joins TRBV15 and TRBJ2-1, with 7 bases lining up with TRBD2. Germline V gene data show CDR1 as LNHNV and CDR2 as YYDKDF (reference sequence). Trimming took 2 bases from V and 2 from J; bases not matched to a gene: 6. The CDR3 runs 16 residues. CDR3 region: CATSRPSTSPYNEQFF. In nucleotides, the CDR3 is TGTGCCACCAGCAGACCGTCGACTAGCCCCTACAATGAGCAGTTCTTC.

V is TRBV5-1 and J is TRBJ1-1, with D possibly being TRBD1 (5 bases). The germline CDR1 and CDR2 sequences are SGHRS and YFSETQ. The CDR3 spans 11 residues. Trimming stripped 5 bases from V and 7 bases from J, with 9 bases between. The CDR3: CASSGGSEAFF. The CDR3 DNA follows: TGCGCCAGCAGTGGGGGGAGTGAAGCTTTCTTT.